The T cell receptor (beta chain) under discussion was sequenced for a study of T cells after posttransplantation cyclophosphamide. The sample holds many counts of this clone. The antigen remains undetermined. The related graft donor's blood sample was taken on the day of bone marrow donation. Looked up from germline, CDR1 is MNHEY and CDR2 is SMNVEV (reference sequence). The CDR3 spans 19 residues. The ends lost 5 bases at V and 3 bases at J; junction bases unmatched: 17. TCRdb's copy holds only in-frame clones and misses some; the assay was immunoSEQ multiplex PCR. The data show tens of thousands of clones, none appearing only once, with roughly 2.4% held by the ten largest. The study's findings and limits: Recipient CMV seropositivity and CMV reactivation strongly tracked TRB clonality. Tissue-infiltrating T cells from skin or gut overlapped little with blood T cells.

V usage is TRBV27 and J usage is TRBJ2-3; 10 nucleotides match TRBD2. This receptor was obtained from a man aged 35-49 years in good health, CMV-negative, and a related stem cell transplant donor. The sequencing sample was made of PBMCs. The CDR3 is CASSTYLAGVPVGTDTQYF. The CDR3 DNA reads TGTGCCAGCAGTACATATCTAGCGGGAGTTCCGGTTGGTACAGATACGCAGTATTTT.